These 30 T cell receptor beta chains came from one sample sequenced in a study of OX40 agonist ivuxolimab in advanced cancers. Method: immunoSEQ multiplex PCR; TCRdb's copy keeps in-frame clones and lacks some. The repertoire has about 95,000 clones, 85% to 90% of them found once; the top ten carry 0.33%. The material was CD4+ or CD8+ T cells sorted from blood, obtained in a trial of the OX40 agonist ivuxolimab. These receptors came from an adult with an advanced solid tumor such as melanoma, head and neck, liver or kidney cancer.

The gene calls are TRBV6-1 and TRBJ1-4, with D uncertain. The V gene's germline CDR1 is MNHNS and CDR2 SASEGT. The CDR3 is made up of 15 amino acids. Trimming cost V 7 bases and J 0 bases, with 12 bases left between them. The CDR3 DNA is TGTGCCAGCACCTATCGCCGGGCAACTAATGAAAAACTGTTTTTT. The encoded protein is CASTYRRATNEKLFF.

The J gene is TRBJ1-6, the V gene TRBV18; TRBD1 might be the D (5 bases). Per the germline V gene, CDR1 is KGHSH and CDR2 is LQKENI. This CDR3 spans 15 amino acids. V was clipped by 2 bases and J by 9 bases, with 14 bases between them. The CDR3 nucleotides read TGTGCCAGCTCACCAGAAGCGGGACGGCTTTCACCCCTCCACTTT. It is translated as CASSPEAGRLSPLHF.

The chain links TRBV19 to TRBJ1-2; D unresolved. The germline gives CDR1 LNHDA, CDR2 SQIVND (reference sequence). The CDR3 has 14 residues. Between the trimmed V and J ends, which lost 7 bases and 6 bases, there was a span of 18 bases. The CDR3 loop reads CASNPGGPSHGYTF. The DNA of the CDR3 is TGTGCCAGTAACCCGGGAGGACCATCCCATGGCTACACCTTC.

The rearrangement uses TRBV25-1 and TRBJ1-3, with TRBD1 identical over 8 bases. Germline V gives CDR1 MGHDK, CDR2 SYGVNS. Trimming removed 1 base from V and 0 bases from J; junction bases left unmatched: 5. The CDR3 sequence is 17 residues long. The CDR3 region is CASSESRTGHSGNTIYF. The CDR3, as DNA: TGTGCCAGCAGTGAATCCCGGACAGGGCACTCTGGAAACACCATATATTTT.

The chain is built from TRBV7-2 and TRBJ2-5; a possible D gene is TRBD2 (5 bases). The V and J ends lost 7 bases and 7 bases respectively, with 16 bases between them. Per germline, CDR1 SGHTA and CDR2 FQGNSA. The CDR3 is made up of 13 amino acids. Here the CDR3 DNA reads TGTGCCAGCACTATTGGGCAGGCGGGGACCCAGTACTTC. This translates into CASTIGQAGTQYF. Supplemented by reference TRBV7-2 and TRBJ2-5, the full variable domain reads GAGVSQSPSNKVTEKGKDVELRCDPISGHTALYWYRQSLGQGLEFLIYFQGNSAPDKSGLPSDRFSAERTGGSVSTLTIQRTQQEDSAVYLCASTIGQAGTQYFGPGTRLLVL.

This clone was observed a single time. This chain connects TRBV20-1 to TRBJ2-1, with D unclear. The germline CDR1 and CDR2 sequences are DFQATT and SNEGSKA (reference sequence). The CDR3 extends over 11 amino acids. Trimming left V 0 bases short and J 6 bases short, with 3 bases between. DNA of the CDR3: TGCAGTGCTAGAGAAGCCAATGAGCAGTTCTTC. It yields the protein CSAREANEQFF.

The chain recombines TRBV7-2 with TRBJ2-3; no clear D. Germline loops: CDR1 SGHTA, CDR2 FQGNSA. V was clipped by 5 bases and J by 4 bases, with 10 bases between them. The length of the CDR3 is 13 residues. The CDR3 loop reads CASSRVGPDTQYF. The CDR3 bases are TGTGCCAGCAGCCGTGTGGGCCCAGATACGCAGTATTTT.

This chain links TRBV15 with TRBJ2-2; D call uncertain. Trimming shortened V by 0 bases and J by 8 bases, and 7 bases separated the two germline ends. CDR1 and CDR2 (germline): LNHNV, YYDKDF (reference sequence). CDR3 length equals 13 residues. This CDR3 reads CATSRDGLGELFF. CDR3 in DNA: TGTGCCACCAGCAGAGACGGTCTTGGGGAGCTGTTTTTT.

This clone was found a few times. The chain carries TRBV7-9 and TRBJ2-7, with 10 nucleotides matching TRBD2. The J segment lost 12 bases and the V segment lost 5 bases, leaving 13 bases of the junction unmatched. The CDR3 spans 14 residues. Germline CDR1 SEHNR, CDR2 FQNEAQ (reference sequence). In nucleotides, the CDR3 is TGTGCCAGCAGCGAAGGGCTAGCGGGAGTCCGGCCGTACTTC. Its translation: CASSEGLAGVRPYF.

The CDR3 DNA reads TGTGCCAGCTCACCTGACAAGGGACAAGAGACCCAGTACTTC. It yields the protein CASSPDKGQETQYF. V and J are TRBV18 and TRBJ2-5; no firm D call. The germline V gene encodes CDR1 KGHSH and CDR2 LQKENI. This CDR3 has 14 residues. V dropped 3 bases and J dropped 2 bases, with 10 bases sitting between them.

The genes are TRBV11-2 and TRBJ2-5, with 7 bases matching TRBD1. The CDR3 loop spans 15 amino acids. In germline, CDR1 is SGHAT, CDR2 FQNNGV. The J segment lost 1 base and the V segment lost 1 base, leaving 3 bases of the junction unmatched. CDR3 loop: CASSLVGQIQETQYF. CDR3 nucleotides: TGTGCCAGCAGCTTAGTGGGACAGATCCAAGAGACCCAGTACTTC.

The gene calls are TRBV4-3 and TRBJ1-5; D not resolved. The CDR3 has 15 amino acids. Germline V gene data show CDR1 as LGHNA and CDR2 as YSLEER. Trimming shortened V by 3 bases and J by 0 bases, and 9 bases separated the two germline ends. This chain's CDR3 is CASSQDLLSNQPQHF. The CDR3 nucleotides read TGCGCCAGCAGCCAGGACTTACTTAGCAATCAGCCCCAGCATTTT.

The chain joins TRBV19 to TRBJ2-2; D may be TRBD1 (5 bases). Trimming took off 4 bases at V and 1 base at J, with 7 bases between the two ends. Germline assignment: CDR1 LNHDA and CDR2 SQIVND (reference sequence). CDR3 length: 14 amino acids. Here the CDR3 reads CASSTGLNTGELFF. For the CDR3, the DNA is TGTGCCAGTAGTACAGGGCTGAACACCGGGGAGCTGTTTTTT.

This sequence joins TRBV19 and TRBJ1-5; D possibly corresponds to TRBD1 (6 bases). V gave up 5 bases and J gave up 0 bases, with 17 bases separating them. CDR1 LNHDA and CDR2 SQIVND come from the germline V gene (reference sequence). This CDR3 contains 17 residues. In nucleotides, the CDR3 is TGTGCCAGTAGTCCAAGATCCACAGGGTTTAGCAATCAGCCCCAGCATTTT. This translates into CASSPRSTGFSNQPQHF. The full variable domain, its missing parts supplied by reference TRBV19 and TRBJ1-5, is DGGITQSPKYLFRKEGQNVTLSCEQNLNHDAMYWYRQDPGQGLRLIYYSQIVNDFQKGDIAEGYSVSREKKESFPLTVTSAQKNPTAFYLCASSPRSTGFSNQPQHFGDGTRLSIL.

This clone was detected only once. The V call is TRBV11-2, the J call TRBJ1-2; the match to TRBD1 covers 7 bases. Germline loops: CDR1 SGHAT, CDR2 FQNNGV. The CDR3 contains 18 residues. With V trimmed by 5 bases and J by 4 bases, 19 bases remained unmatched. The CDR3 is CASSIGTADLNSIYGYTF. In nucleotides, the CDR3 is TGTGCCAGCAGCATTGGGACAGCAGATCTCAATTCAATCTATGGCTACACCTTC.

CDR3 DNA sequence: TGTGCCAGCAGCTTAAGCCCTAAGGGGCGCGGCGAGCAGTACTTC. Its protein is CASSLSPKGRGEQYF. The chain uses TRBV5-6 and TRBJ2-7, with D tentatively TRBD1 (5 bases). Germline V gives CDR1 SGHDT, CDR2 YYEEEE. The CDR3 sequence is 15 residues long. V shed 2 bases and J shed 6 bases, with 18 bases lying between them.

The V gene is TRBV7-9, the J gene TRBJ1-1, with a tentative D call TRBD1 (6 bases). The germline V and J ends were trimmed by 7 bases and 11 bases, with 20 bases remaining between them. Germline V gives CDR1 SEHNR, CDR2 FQNEAQ (reference sequence). The CDR3 is 13 amino acids. CDR3 region: CASKAGGTKVAFF. The DNA for the CDR3 is TGTGCCAGCAAGGCCGGGGGCACCAAGGTGGCTTTCTTT.

This clone has a single count. The V call is TRBV18, the J call TRBJ2-3; D gene unclear. The CDR3 covers 13 residues. Germline V gives CDR1 KGHSH, CDR2 LQKENI. V was trimmed by 3 bases and J by 3 bases, leaving 7 bases between them. The CDR3 region is CASSPRRTDTQYF. CDR3 nucleotides: TGTGCCAGCTCACCCCGGCGGACAGATACGCAGTATTTT.

The CDR3 coding sequence is TGTGCCAGCAGTTCCTCGGGACTCCTGTCCTATGGCTACACCTTC. Encoded protein: CASSSSGLLSYGYTF. V gene TRBV28 combines with J gene TRBJ1-2, with D possibly matching TRBD1 (5 bases). Germline values: CDR1 MDHEN, CDR2 SYDVKM. The CDR3 is 15 residues long. Trimming took off 4 bases at V and 4 bases at J, with 16 bases between the two ends.

In the case of this clone: An end of the junction does not agree with germline; a read error may underlie this. This chain joins TRBV7-9 and TRBJ2-1; D is undetermined. The germline gives CDR1 SEHNR, CDR2 FQNEAQ (reference sequence). The CDR3 sequence is 14 residues long. Here the CDR3 reads CASSPSIRWEGKIF. CDR3 sequence (DNA): TGTGCCAGCAGCCCCTCCATTCGGTGGGAAGGGAAAATCTTC.

This clone showed up just once. This chain connects TRBV7-6 to TRBJ1-1, with D unresolved. Trimming took 4 bases from V and 0 from J, leaving 12 bases between them. CDR3 length: 15 residues. Germline CDR1 reads SGHVS; CDR2 reads FNYEAQ. The CDR3 here is CASSSTGNMNTEAFF. In DNA, the CDR3 is TGTGCCAGCAGCTCGACTGGGAACATGAACACTGAAGCTTTCTTT. Full variable domain (rest looked up from reference TRBV7-6 and TRBJ1-1): GAGVSQSPRYKVTKRGQDVALRCDPISGHVSLYWYRQALGQGPEFLTYFNYEAQQDKSGLPNDRFSAERPEGSISTLTIQRTEQRDSAMYRCASSSTGNMNTEAFFGQGTRLTVV.

V and J are TRBV18 and TRBJ1-1; 7 nucleotides line up with TRBD1. J gave up 1 base and V 3 bases, and 5 bases lay outside the gene matches. Germline assignment: CDR1 KGHSH and CDR2 LQKENI. The CDR3 sequence is 15 residues long. This chain's CDR3 is CASSPPGQPNTEAFF. The CDR3 bases are TGTGCCAGCTCACCTCCGGGACAGCCGAACACTGAAGCTTTCTTT.

The rearrangement joins TRBV28 to TRBJ1-2, with 8 bases lining up with TRBD1. Trimming removed 4 bases from V and 4 bases from J; junction bases left unmatched: 2. The germline gives CDR1 MDHEN, CDR2 SYDVKM. The CDR3 totals 13 residues. The CDR3 coding sequence is TGTGCCAGCAGTTATGGACAGGGCTATGGCTACACCTTC. This codes for CASSYGQGYGYTF.

The chain couples TRBV7-8 to TRBJ2-2; tentatively, D is TRBD1 (6 bases). The germline V gene encodes CDR1 SGHVS and CDR2 FQNEAQ. The CDR3 contains 13 residues. Between the trimmed V and J ends, which lost 4 bases and 13 bases, there was a span of 16 bases. CDR3 loop: CASSSRTVGSLFF. CDR3 nucleotides: TGTGCCAGCAGCTCACGGACAGTAGGATCGCTGTTTTTT.

This clone has more than one count but fewer than ten. This chain uses TRBV5-6 with TRBJ1-1; no clear D. The germline V gene encodes CDR1 SGHDT and CDR2 YYEEEE. The CDR3 loop spans 12 amino acids. Trimming took off 1 base at V and 8 bases at J, with 9 bases between the two ends. This chain's CDR3 is CASSLMSYEAFF. CDR3 in DNA: TGTGCCAGCAGCTTGATGAGTTACGAAGCTTTCTTT. Combining the CDR3 with reference TRBV5-6 and TRBJ1-1 gives the whole variable domain DAGVTQSPTHLIKTRGQQVTLRCSPKSGHDTVSWYQQALGQGPQFIFQYYEEEERQRGNFPDRFSGHQFPNYSSELNVNALLLGDSALYLCASSLMSYEAFFGQGTRLTVV.

The rearrangement links TRBV19 to TRBJ1-5, with TRBD1 matching 9 bases. This CDR3 is 17 amino acids long. V trimming: 3 bases; J trimming: 8 bases; junction bases outside the gene matches: 14. Germline V gene data show CDR1 as LNHDA and CDR2 as SQIVND (reference sequence). DNA for the CDR3: TGTGCCAGTAGTATCCGGGACAGGGATCCGGCTGGGAAGCCCCAGCATTTT. Translating gives CASSIRDRDPAGKPQHF.

The gene calls are TRBV11-2 and TRBJ1-4; D unresolved. Per germline, CDR1 SGHAT and CDR2 FQNNGV. Between the trimmed V and J ends, which lost 6 bases and 8 bases, there was a span of 13 bases. The CDR3 sequence is 13 residues long. Here the CDR3 DNA reads TGTGCCAGCAGTCGAGGGATTGGAGAAAAACTGTTTTTT. Translation: CASSRGIGEKLFF.

J is TRBJ2-5 and V is TRBV30; D may match TRBD1 or TRBD2 (5 bases each). Germline-derived CDR1 and CDR2 are GTSNPN and SVGIG (reference sequence). The CDR3 is 14 residues long. Trimming took 0 bases from V and 5 from J, leaving 13 bases between them. The CDR3 here is CAWSVWGKGETQYF. CDR3 nucleotides: TGTGCCTGGAGTGTATGGGGGAAGGGGGAGACCCAGTACTTC.

The chain combines TRBV9 with TRBJ2-1; D not resolved. Looked up from germline, CDR1 is SGDLS and CDR2 is YYNGEE. The CDR3 is 14 residues long. V dropped 0 bases and J dropped 1 base, with 5 bases sitting between them. The CDR3 nucleotides are TGTGCCAGCAGCGTAGAGCATTCCTACAATGAGCAGTTCTTC. Its translation is CASSVEHSYNEQFF.

This clone has only one observation. The chain uses TRBV5-1 and TRBJ2-7, with 10 bases aligning to TRBD1. There are 15 residues in the CDR3. The germline V gene has CDR1 SGHRS and CDR2 YFSETQ. Germline trimming cut 4 bases from V and 3 bases from J; bases unmatched to any gene: 7. CDR3 sequence reads: CASSQTGDRGYEQYF. The DNA for the CDR3 is TGCGCCAGCAGCCAAACTGGGGACAGGGGCTACGAGCAGTACTTC.